This is a list of T cell receptor beta chains from one sample in a study of OX40 agonist ivuxolimab in advanced cancers. TCRdb's copy holds only in-frame clones and misses some; the assay was immunoSEQ multiplex PCR. Among roughly 80,000 clones, 85% were seen once, and the ten largest hold about 0.57%. The sample in question was CD4+ or CD8+ T cells sorted from blood, obtained in a trial of the OX40 agonist ivuxolimab. These receptors all come from an adult with an advanced solid tumor such as melanoma, head and neck, liver or kidney cancer. The CDR3 runs from the conserved cysteine through the conserved F or W. A D gene is named only where the DNA matches it firmly. Clone size, where shown, is once, few, many, or a class for clones that have expanded.

d_gene	j_gene	v_gene	abundance	CDR3aa	CDR3nt
-	TRBJ1-2	TRBV7-9	-	CASRGGGSIHGYTF	TGTGCCAGCAGGGGTGGGGGAAGTATCCATGGCTACACCTTC
TRBD1	TRBJ2-1	TRBV9	once	CASSVSLVRGQLLDEQFF	TGTGCCAGCAGCGTATCTCTAGTCCGGGGACAGCTTTTGGATGAGCAGTTCTTC
TRBD1	TRBJ1-1	TRBV19	once	CASRDRESAEAFF	TGTGCCAGCCGGGACAGGGAATCAGCTGAAGCTTTCTTT
-	TRBJ2-5	TRBV18	-	CASSPGRQQETQYF	TGTGCCAGCTCACCAGGAAGACAGCAAGAGACCCAGTACTTC
-	TRBJ2-1	TRBV4-2	-	CASSHTLGTYNEQFF	TGTGCCAGCAGCCATACGTTGGGAACCTACAATGAGCAGTTCTTC
-	TRBJ1-5	TRBV2	-	CASSEGPRQPQHF	TGTGCCAGCAGTGAAGGACCCCGTCAGCCCCAGCATTTT
TRBD1	TRBJ1-4	TRBV5-5	-	CASSWGDRDNEKLFF	TGTGCCAGCAGCTGGGGGGACAGGGATAATGAAAAACTGTTTTTT
TRBD1	TRBJ2-1	TRBV4-2	-	CASSQEGQGAREQFF	TGTGCCAGCAGCCAAGAGGGTCAGGGGGCGAGGGAGCAGTTCTTC
-	TRBJ1-1	TRBV30	-	CAWTNRRNTEAFF	TGTGCCTGGACCAACAGGAGAAACACTGAAGCTTTCTTT
-	TRBJ2-5	TRBV10-1	-	CASSARTEPQETQYF	TGCGCCAGCAGTGCCCGGACAGAACCCCAAGAGACCCAGTACTTC
-	TRBJ1-3	TRBV7-2	-	CASSSPSGNTIYF	TGTGCCAGCAGCTCCCCGTCTGGAAACACCATATATTTT
-	TRBJ1-2	TRBV5-6	-	CASSLYRNGYTF	TGTGCCAGCAGCTTGTACAGGAATGGCTACACCTTC
-	TRBJ1-4	TRBV7-9	few	CASSSGEKLFF	TGTGCCAGCAGCTCCGGGGAAAAACTGTTTTTT
-	TRBJ1-5	TRBV7-2	-	CASSLAGPNQPQHF	TGTGCCAGCAGCTTAGCGGGGCCCAATCAGCCCCAGCATTTT
TRBD1	TRBJ2-7	TRBV7-2	-	CASSPTSGQGYEQYF	TGTGCCAGCAGCCCAACCTCGGGACAGGGCTACGAGCAGTACTTC
-	TRBJ1-4	TRBV30	-	CASLVGGINEKLFF	TGTGCCTCCCTAGTGGGGGGAATTAATGAAAAACTGTTTTTT
-	TRBJ2-3	TRBV20-1	-	CSRYSTDTQYF	TGTTCACGGTACAGCACAGATACGCAGTATTTT
TRBD1	TRBJ2-5	TRBV9	few	CASSVEGQGVTQYF	TGTGCCAGCAGCGTAGAGGGACAGGGAGTGACCCAGTACTTC
-	TRBJ1-2	TRBV6-5	once	CASSYFGGYGYTF	TGTGCCAGCAGTTACTTCGGGGGCTATGGCTACACCTTC
-	TRBJ1-2	TRBV6-6	-	CASSPTGAGGYTF	TGTGCCAGCAGCCCAACGGGGGCGGGTGGCTACACCTTC
-	TRBJ1-2	TRBV7-9	-	CASKTRGGDGYTF	TGTGCCAGCAAGACGAGAGGGGGAGATGGCTACACCTTC
-	TRBJ2-3	TRBV9	-	CASADGDNYYTDTQYF	TGTGCCAGCGCGGATGGGGACAATTACTATACAGATACGCAGTATTTT
-	TRBJ1-3	TRBV5-5	-	CASSLRPVEGNTIYF	TGTGCCAGCAGCTTGCGACCCGTAGAGGGAAACACCATATATTTT
-	TRBJ2-1	TRBV27	-	CASSPAGVNEQFF	TGTGCCAGCTCCCCGGCAGGGGTCAATGAGCAGTTCTTC
-	TRBJ1-2	TRBV30	-	CAWSLHPANYGYTF	TGTGCCTGGAGCCTCCACCCGGCTAACTATGGCTACACCTTC
-	TRBJ2-7	TRBV5-1	-	CASSSEGYEQYF	TGCGCCAGCAGCTCAGAGGGATACGAGCAGTACTTC
TRBD2	TRBJ2-2	TRBV6-1	-	CASSGPSGGYTGELFF	TGTGCCAGCAGTGGGCCCAGCGGGGGGTACACCGGGGAGCTGTTTTTT
TRBD2	TRBJ2-1	TRBV6-5	-	CASSSRTSGGANEQFF	TGTGCCAGCAGTTCTAGGACTAGCGGGGGGGCCAATGAGCAGTTCTTC
TRBD1	TRBJ1-2	TRBV7-8	once	CASSLSWDSGYGYTF	TGTGCCAGCAGCTTATCCTGGGACAGTGGCTATGGCTACACCTTC
-	TRBJ2-2	TRBV7-2	-	CASTYGWDPGELFF	TGTGCCAGCACCTACGGGTGGGATCCCGGGGAGCTGTTTTTT
TRBD2	TRBJ2-3	TRBV30	-	CAWSVLGAGGTDTQYF	TGTGCCTGGAGTGTACTCGGGGCGGGGGGCACAGATACGCAGTATTTT
TRBD1	TRBJ1-2	TRBV30	-	CAWSSLGQGELAGYTF	TGTGCCTGGAGCTCGCTGGGGCAGGGGGAGTTGGCTGGCTACACCTTC
-	TRBJ2-7	TRBV6-5	-	CASSYSSLPYEQYF	TGTGCCAGCAGTTACAGCTCCCTCCCCTACGAGCAGTACTTC
TRBD1	TRBJ1-6	TRBV5-6	-	CASSLGQGYYNSPLHF	TGTGCCAGCAGCTTGGGACAGGGCTACTATAATTCACCCCTCCACTTT
-	TRBJ2-5	TRBV2	-	CASRAGGGVLETQYF	TGTGCCAGCAGAGCAGGGGGGGGCGTGCTTGAGACCCAGTACTTC
-	TRBJ2-2	TRBV6-5	-	CASSYSNGYNTGELFF	TGTGCCAGCAGTTACTCGAACGGCTATAACACCGGGGAGCTGTTTTTT
-	TRBJ1-4	TRBV23-1	-	CASSHHWGTPVEEKLFF	TGCGCCAGCAGTCATCATTGGGGGACGCCTGTCGAAGAAAAACTGTTTTTT
-	TRBJ1-3	TRBV5-5	-	CASAVGFAGNTIYF	TGTGCCAGTGCGGTAGGATTTGCTGGAAACACCATATATTTT
TRBD1	TRBJ1-3	TRBV5-1	-	CASGQGAGNTIYF	TGCGCCAGCGGACAGGGTGCTGGAAACACCATATATTTT
TRBD1	TRBJ1-2	TRBV4-2	-	CASSQAGQQNYGYTF	TGTGCCAGCAGCCAGGCGGGACAGCAAAACTATGGCTACACCTTC
-	TRBJ1-5	TRBV6-4	once	CASPTGLQKDQPQHF	TGTGCCAGTCCGACAGGCCTCCAAAAGGATCAGCCCCAGCATTTT
-	TRBJ1-1	TRBV10-3	-	CAIRRGTENTEAFF	TGTGCCATCAGGAGAGGGACGGAGAACACTGAAGCTTTCTTT
-	TRBJ2-7	TRBV6-5	-	CASSDSNSYEQYF	TGTGCCAGCAGTGACAGTAACTCCTACGAGCAGTACTTC
TRBD1	TRBJ2-7	TRBV6-5	once	CASKSTGRSSYEQYF	TGTGCCAGCAAGTCGACAGGGCGTAGCTCCTACGAGCAGTACTTC
-	TRBJ2-6	TRBV19	-	CASSLGGSGANVLTF	TGTGCCAGTAGTCTAGGGGGCTCTGGGGCCAACGTCCTGACTTTC
-	TRBJ1-1	TRBV10-2	-	CASSEQGNTEAFF	TGCGCCAGCAGTGAACAGGGGAACACTGAAGCTTTCTTT
TRBD1	TRBJ1-6	TRBV30	-	CACTAGGNSPLHF	TGTGCCTGCACAGCAGGGGGCAATTCACCCCTCCACTTT